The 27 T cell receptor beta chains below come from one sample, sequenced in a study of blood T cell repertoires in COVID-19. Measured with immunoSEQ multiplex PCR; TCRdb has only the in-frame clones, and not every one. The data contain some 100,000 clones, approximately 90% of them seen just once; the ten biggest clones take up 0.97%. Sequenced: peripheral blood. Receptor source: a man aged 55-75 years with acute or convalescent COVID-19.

For the CDR3, the DNA is TGTGCCAGTAGTAAAGGCAGGGTTACGAACACCGGGGAGCTGTTTTTT. Its translation is CASSKGRVTNTGELFF. The gene calls are TRBV19 and TRBJ2-2; TRBD1 might be the D (5 bases). V shed 4 bases and J shed 0 bases, with 12 bases lying between them. Germline V gene sequence: CDR1 LNHDA, CDR2 SQIVND (reference sequence). The CDR3 consists of 16 residues.

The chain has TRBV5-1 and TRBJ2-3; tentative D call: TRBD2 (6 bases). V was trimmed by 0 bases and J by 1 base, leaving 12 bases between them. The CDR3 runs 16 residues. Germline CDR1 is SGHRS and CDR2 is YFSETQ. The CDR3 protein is CASSLEGGIGTDTQYF. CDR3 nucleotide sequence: TGCGCCAGCAGCTTGGAGGGCGGGATTGGCACAGATACGCAGTATTTT. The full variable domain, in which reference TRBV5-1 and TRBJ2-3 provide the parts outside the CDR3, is KAGVTQTPRYLIKTRGQQVTLSCSPISGHRSVSWYQQTPGQGLQFLFEYFSETQRNKGNFPGRFSGRQFSNSRSEMNVSTLELGDSALYLCASSLEGGIGTDTQYFGPGTRLTVL.

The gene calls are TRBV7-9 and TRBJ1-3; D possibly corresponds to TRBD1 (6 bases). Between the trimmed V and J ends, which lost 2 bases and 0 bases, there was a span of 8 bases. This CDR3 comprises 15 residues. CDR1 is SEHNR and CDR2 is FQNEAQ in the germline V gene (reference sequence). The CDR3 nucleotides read TGTGCCAGCAGCTTAACAGGGAACTCTGGAAACACCATATATTTT. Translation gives CASSLTGNSGNTIYF.

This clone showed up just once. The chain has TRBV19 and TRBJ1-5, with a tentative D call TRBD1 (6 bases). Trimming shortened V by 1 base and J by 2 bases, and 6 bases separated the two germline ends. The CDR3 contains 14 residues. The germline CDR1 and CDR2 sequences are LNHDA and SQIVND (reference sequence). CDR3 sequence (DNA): TGTGCCAGTAGTATAGGACAGGGCAATCAGCCCCAGCATTTT. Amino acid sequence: CASSIGQGNQPQHF.

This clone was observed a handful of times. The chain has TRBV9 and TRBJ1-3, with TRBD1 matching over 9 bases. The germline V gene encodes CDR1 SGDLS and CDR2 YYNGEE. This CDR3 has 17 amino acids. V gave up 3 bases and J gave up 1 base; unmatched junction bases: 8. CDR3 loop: CASSGRQGDYSGNTIYF. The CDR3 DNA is TGTGCCAGCAGCGGTAGACAGGGGGATTATTCTGGAAACACCATATATTTT.

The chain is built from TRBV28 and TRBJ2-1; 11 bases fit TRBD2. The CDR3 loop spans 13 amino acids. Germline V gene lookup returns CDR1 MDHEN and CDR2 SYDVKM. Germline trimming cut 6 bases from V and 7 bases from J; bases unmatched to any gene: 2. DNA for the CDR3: TGTGCCAGCAGAACTAGCGGGAGTAATGAGCAGTTCTTC. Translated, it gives CASRTSGSNEQFF.

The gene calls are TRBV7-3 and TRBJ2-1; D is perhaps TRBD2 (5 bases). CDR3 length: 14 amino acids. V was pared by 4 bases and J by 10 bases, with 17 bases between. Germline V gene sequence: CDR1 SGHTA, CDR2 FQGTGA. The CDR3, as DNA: TGTGCCAGCAGCTCCTCGGGATCCTCGACGGAGCAGTTCTTC. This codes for CASSSSGSSTEQFF.

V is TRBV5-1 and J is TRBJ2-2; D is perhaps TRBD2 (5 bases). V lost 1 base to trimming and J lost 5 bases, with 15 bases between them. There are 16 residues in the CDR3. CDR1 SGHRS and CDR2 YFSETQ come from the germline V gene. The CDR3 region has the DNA TGCGCCAGCAGCTTGATGGGGAGATCGGGGACCGGGGAGCTGTTTTTT. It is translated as CASSLMGRSGTGELFF.

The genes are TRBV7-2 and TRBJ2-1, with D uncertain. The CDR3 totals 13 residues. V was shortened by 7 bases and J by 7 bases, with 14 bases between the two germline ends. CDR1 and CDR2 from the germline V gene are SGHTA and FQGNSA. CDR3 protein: CASTLVPRNEQFF. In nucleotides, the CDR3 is TGTGCCAGCACCCTAGTGCCCCGAAATGAGCAGTTCTTC.

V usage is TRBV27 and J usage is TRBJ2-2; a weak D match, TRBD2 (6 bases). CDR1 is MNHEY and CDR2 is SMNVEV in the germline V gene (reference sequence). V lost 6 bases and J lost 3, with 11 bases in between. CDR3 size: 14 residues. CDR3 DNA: TGTGCCAGCAGCGGGAGCCCCCACACCGGGGAGCTGTTTTTT. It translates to CASSGSPHTGELFF.

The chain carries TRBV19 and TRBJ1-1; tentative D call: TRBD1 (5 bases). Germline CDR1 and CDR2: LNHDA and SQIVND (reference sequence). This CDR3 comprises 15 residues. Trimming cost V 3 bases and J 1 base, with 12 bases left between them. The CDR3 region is CASSMGLRRNTEAFF. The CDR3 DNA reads TGTGCCAGTAGTATGGGGCTTAGGAGGAACACTGAAGCTTTCTTT.

CDR3 DNA sequence: TGTGCCACCAGTGATACCGGACAGCAATCGTCCTACGAGCAGTACTTC. It yields the protein CATSDTGQQSSYEQYF. This rearrangement joins TRBV24-1 to TRBJ2-7; D may be TRBD1 (6 bases). V was clipped by 3 bases and J by 1 base, with 15 bases between them. CDR3 length: 16 residues. CDR1 KGHDR and CDR2 SFDVKD come from the germline V gene.

The DNA of the CDR3 is TGTGCCAGCAGCTCAGAACCCGGGGCCAACGTCCTGACTTTC. Its protein is CASSSEPGANVLTF. The chain joins TRBV7-3 to TRBJ2-6, with no clear D. With 4 bases removed from V and 4 bases from J, the gap between germline ends came to 8 bases. There are 14 residues in the CDR3. Germline CDR1 is SGHTA and CDR2 is FQGTGA.

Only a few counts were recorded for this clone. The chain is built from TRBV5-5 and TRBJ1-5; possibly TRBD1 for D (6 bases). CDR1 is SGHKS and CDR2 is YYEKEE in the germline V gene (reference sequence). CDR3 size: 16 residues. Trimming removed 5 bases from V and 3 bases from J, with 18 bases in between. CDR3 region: CASSYTGTLYNQPQHF. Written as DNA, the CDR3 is TGTGCCAGCAGTTATACCGGGACACTATACAATCAGCCCCAGCATTTT.

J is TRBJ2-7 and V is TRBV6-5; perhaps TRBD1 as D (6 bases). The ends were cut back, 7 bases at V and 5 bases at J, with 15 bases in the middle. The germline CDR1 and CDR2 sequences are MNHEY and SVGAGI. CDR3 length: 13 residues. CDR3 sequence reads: CASTHRVSNEQYF. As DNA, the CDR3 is TGTGCCAGCACCCACAGGGTGTCGAACGAGCAGTACTTC.

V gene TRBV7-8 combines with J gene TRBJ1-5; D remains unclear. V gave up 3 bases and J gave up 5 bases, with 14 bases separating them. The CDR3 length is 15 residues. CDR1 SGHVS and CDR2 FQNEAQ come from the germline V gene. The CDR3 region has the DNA TGTGCCAGCAGCTTTGATCGGGGTCGAGATCAGCCCCAGCATTTT. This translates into CASSFDRGRDQPQHF.

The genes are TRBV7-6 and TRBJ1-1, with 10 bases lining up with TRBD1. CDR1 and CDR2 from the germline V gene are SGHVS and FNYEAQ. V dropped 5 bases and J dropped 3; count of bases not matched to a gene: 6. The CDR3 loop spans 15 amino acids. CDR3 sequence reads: CASSLRQGAYTEAFF. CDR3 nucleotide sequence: TGTGCCAGCAGCCTGCGACAGGGGGCTTACACTGAAGCTTTCTTT.

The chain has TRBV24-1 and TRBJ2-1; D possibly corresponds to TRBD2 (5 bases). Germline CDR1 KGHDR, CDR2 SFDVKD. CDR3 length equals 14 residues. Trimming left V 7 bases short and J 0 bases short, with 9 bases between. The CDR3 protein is CATRGGSSYNEQFF. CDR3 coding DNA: TGTGCCACCAGGGGTGGGAGCTCCTACAATGAGCAGTTCTTC.

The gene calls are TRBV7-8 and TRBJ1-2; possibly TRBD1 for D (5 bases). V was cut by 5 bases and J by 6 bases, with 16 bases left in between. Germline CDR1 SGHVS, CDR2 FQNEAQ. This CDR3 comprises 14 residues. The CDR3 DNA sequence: TGTGCCAGCAGCAAAGCTCAGGGATGGGATGGCTACACCTTC. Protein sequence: CASSKAQGWDGYTF.

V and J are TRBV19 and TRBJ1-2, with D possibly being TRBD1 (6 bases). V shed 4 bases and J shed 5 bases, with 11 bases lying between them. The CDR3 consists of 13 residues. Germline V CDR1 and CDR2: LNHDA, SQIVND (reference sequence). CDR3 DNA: TGTGCCAGTAGTAAGGGCGGACAGTATGGCTACACCTTC. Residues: CASSKGGQYGYTF.

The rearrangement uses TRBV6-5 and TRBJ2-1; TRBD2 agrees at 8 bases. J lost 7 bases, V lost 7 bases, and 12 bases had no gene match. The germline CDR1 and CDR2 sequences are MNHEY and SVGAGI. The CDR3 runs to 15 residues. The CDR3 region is CASTGTSIFGNEQFF. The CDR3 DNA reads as TGTGCCAGCACCGGGACTAGTATATTCGGTAATGAGCAGTTCTTC.

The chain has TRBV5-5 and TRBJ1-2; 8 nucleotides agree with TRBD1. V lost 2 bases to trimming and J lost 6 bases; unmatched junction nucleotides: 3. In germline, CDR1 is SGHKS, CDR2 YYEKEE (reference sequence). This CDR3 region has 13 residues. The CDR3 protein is CASSFTGGNGYTF. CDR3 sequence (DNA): TGTGCCAGCAGCTTCACAGGGGGAAATGGCTACACCTTC. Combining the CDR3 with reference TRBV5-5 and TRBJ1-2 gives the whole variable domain DAGVTQSPTHLIKTRGQQVTLRCSPISGHKSVSWYQQVLGQGPQFIFQYYEKEERGRGNFPDRFSARQFPNYSSELNVNALLLGDSALYLCASSFTGGNGYTFGSGTRLTVV.

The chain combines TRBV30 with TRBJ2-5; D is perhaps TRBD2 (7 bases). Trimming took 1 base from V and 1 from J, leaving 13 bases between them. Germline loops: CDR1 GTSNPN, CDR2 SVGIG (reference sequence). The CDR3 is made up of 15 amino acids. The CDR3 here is CAWSAVGGRQETQYF. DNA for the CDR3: TGTGCCTGGAGTGCCGTGGGGGGGCGCCAAGAGACCCAGTACTTC.

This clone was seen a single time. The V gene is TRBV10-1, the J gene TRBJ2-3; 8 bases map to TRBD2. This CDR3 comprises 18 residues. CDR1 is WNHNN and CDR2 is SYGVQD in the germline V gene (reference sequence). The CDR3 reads CAGGREREYPPNRDTQYF. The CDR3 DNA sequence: TGCGCGGGAGGCAGGGAGCGGGAGTACCCACCCAATAGAGATACGCAGTATTTT.

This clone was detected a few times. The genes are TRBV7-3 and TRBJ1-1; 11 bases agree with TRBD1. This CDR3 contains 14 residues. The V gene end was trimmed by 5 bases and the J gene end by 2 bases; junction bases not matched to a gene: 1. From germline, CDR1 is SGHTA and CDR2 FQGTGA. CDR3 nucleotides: TGTGCCAGCAGCAGGACAGGGGGCAACACTGAAGCTTTCTTT. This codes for CASSRTGGNTEAFF.

The CDR3 nucleotides read TGTGCCAGCAGTGTCAGGCTCTCTAATGAAAAACTGTTTTTT. Its translation is CASSVRLSNEKLFF. The chain joins TRBV2 to TRBJ1-4, with D unresolved. The CDR3 runs 14 residues. CDR1 is SNHLY, CDR2 FYNNEI, per germline. Deletions cut 4 bases from V and 3 bases from J, with 9 bases between. The full variable domain, completed using reference TRBV2 and TRBJ1-4, is EPEVTQTPSHQVTQMGQEVILRCVPISNHLYFYWYRQILGQKVEFLVSFYNNEISEKSEIFDDQFSVERPDGSNFTLKIRSTKLEDSAMYFCASSVRLSNEKLFFGSGTQLSVL.

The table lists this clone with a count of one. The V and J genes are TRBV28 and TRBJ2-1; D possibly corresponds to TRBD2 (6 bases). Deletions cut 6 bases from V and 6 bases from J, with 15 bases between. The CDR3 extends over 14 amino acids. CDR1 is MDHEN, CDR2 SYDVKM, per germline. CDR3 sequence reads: CASRAGGPLNEQFF. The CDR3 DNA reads TGTGCCAGCAGGGCCGGGGGACCCCTCAATGAGCAGTTCTTC.